The rows below give T cell receptor beta chains drawn from one sample of a study of blood T cell repertoires in COVID-19. Generated by immunoSEQ multiplex PCR, the TCRdb table keeps only in-frame clones and is missing some. Of 70,000 or so clones in the sample, more than 80% were seen once. The sample taken for sequencing was peripheral blood. The receptors stem from a man between 25 and 39 years old with acute or convalescent COVID-19. Both conserved end residues are part of each CDR3. D genes are given only for firm matches. The size of a clone is reported for some rows only, either as once, few or many, or as a class for expanded clones.

J gene,clone size,D gene,V gene,CDR3 DNA,CDR3 protein
TRBJ2-2,.,TRBD2,TRBV9,TGTGCCAGCAGCCCACCTAGCGGGAGGAGGGGCACCGGGGAGCTGTTTTTT,CASSPPSGRRGTGELFF
TRBJ1-2,.,.,TRBV10-3,TGTGCCACACAGGGAAACTATGGCTACACCTTC,CATQGNYGYTF
TRBJ1-5,.,TRBD1,TRBV6-5,TGTGCCAGCAAATTCGACAGGGGGAGGCAGCCCCAGCATTTT,CASKFDRGRQPQHF
TRBJ1-2,.,TRBD1,TRBV9,TGTGCCAGCAGCGTAGATGACAGGGGCTGGGGTGGCTACACCTTC,CASSVDDRGWGGYTF
TRBJ2-1,.,.,TRBV2,TGTGCCAGCAGGGTCGGGATAGAGGACAATGAGCAGTTCTTC,CASRVGIEDNEQFF
TRBJ2-7,.,.,TRBV14,TGTGCCAGCAGCCGAGCGGAGGGGTTCGAGCAGTACTTC,CASSRAEGFEQYF
TRBJ2-7,.,.,TRBV10-3,TGTGCCATCGGTGGAGGGCCAAATTTCGACGAGCAGTACTTC,CAIGGGPNFDEQYF
TRBJ2-1,once,.,TRBV28,TGTGCCAGCAGTTTGGACATAGTCGAAGGGCAGTTCTTC,CASSLDIVEGQFF
TRBJ1-2,.,.,TRBV12-3/TRBV12-4,TGTGCCAGCAGTTCCCAGGGTGCCTATGGCTACACCTTC,CASSSQGAYGYTF
TRBJ1-2,.,.,TRBV30,TGTGCCCACACCCTGGCTAACTATGGCTACACCTTC,CAHTLANYGYTF
TRBJ2-1,.,.,TRBV9,TGTGCCAGCAGCGCCCTAGCGAACAATGAGCAGTTCTTC,CASSALANNEQFF
TRBJ1-2,.,TRBD1,TRBV5-6,TGTGCCAGCAGGGGGGCGACAGGGCCCCATGGCTACACCTTC,CASRGATGPHGYTF
TRBJ1-3,.,TRBD1,TRBV19,TGTGCCAGTAGGACAGGGGCTGGAAACACCATATATTTT,CASRTGAGNTIYF
TRBJ2-1,.,.,TRBV6-5,TGTGCCAGCAGCCGGGACACTAGCTCCTACAATGAGCAGTTCTTC,CASSRDTSSYNEQFF
TRBJ1-4,.,.,TRBV30,TGTGCCTGGAACGGTGGGGCCGAAAAACTGTTTTTT,CAWNGGAEKLFF
TRBJ2-2,.,TRBD2,TRBV4-1,TGCGCCAGCAGCCAAGCACCGAAACTAGCGGTTATGGCCACCGGGGAGCTGTTTTTT,CASSQAPKLAVMATGELFF
TRBJ1-2,.,TRBD1,TRBV6-4,TGTGCCACCGTCGGGCAGGGGGCGGTCTATGGCTACACCTTC,CATVGQGAVYGYTF
TRBJ1-1,.,TRBD1,TRBV7-9,TGTGCCAGCAGCTTAGTTGGATTGGGACAGAAGAAGCCGAACACTGAAGCTTTCTTT,CASSLVGLGQKKPNTEAFF
TRBJ2-6,.,TRBD1,TRBV5-1,TGCGCCAGCAGCGTGATGGGACAGGGGGCTTCCTCTGGGGCCAACGTCCTGACTTTC,CASSVMGQGASSGANVLTF
TRBJ2-5,.,TRBD2,TRBV7-8,TGTGCCAGCAGCTTAGTACAAGGCGGGGGAAGAGAGACCCAGTACTTC,CASSLVQGGGRETQYF
TRBJ1-1,.,.,TRBV30,TGTGCCTGGAGAGAAGGGGGACTGAACACTGAAGCTTTCTTT,CAWREGGLNTEAFF
TRBJ1-2,.,.,TRBV28,TGTGCCAGCAGTTCGGAGGGGCAGATCTATGGCTACACCTTC,CASSSEGQIYGYTF
TRBJ1-1,few,TRBD1,TRBV5-6,TGTGCCAGCAGCGCGGGACAGGGTCCGGCTTTCTTT,CASSAGQGPAFF
TRBJ1-6,.,.,TRBV6-5,TGTGCCAGCAGTTACTCCGGGAGCTCACCCCTCCACTTT,CASSYSGSSPLHF
TRBJ2-5,.,.,TRBV9,TGTGCCAGCAGCGTAGGAGGAGGGAGTCAAGAGACCCAGTACTTC,CASSVGGGSQETQYF
TRBJ1-2,once,.,TRBV6-1,TGTGCCAGCAGTGAAGACCGGTGGGGCCGCTTTGTAAGCTATGGCTACACCTTC,CASSEDRWGRFVSYGYTF